Listed below are T cell receptor beta chains from one sample, sequenced in a study of shared clonotypes between healthy human individuals. Some clones are missing from TCRdb's copy, which holds only in-frame ones; the method was immunoSEQ multiplex PCR. The table shows about 480,000 clones, with about 79% occurring only once. Sequencing was done on a sample of PBMCs. The receptors were gathered from a woman aged 40 to 50 in good health. Some clones in this sample may be carry-over from other donors' samples. CDR3s include the opening cysteine and the closing phenylalanine or tryptophan. Fields, in order: clone size, D gene, CDR3 length, J gene, V gene, CDR3 protein, CDR3 DNA. The D gene is left open where the match is weak. Expanded clones get a size class; other rows say once, few or many, or leave the size out.

. | . | 13 | TRBJ2-7 | TRBV7-9 | CASSFGGSYEQYF | TGTGCCAGCAGCTTCGGCGGCTCCTACGAGCAGTACTTC
many | . | 12 | TRBJ1-4 | TRBV29-1 | CSAGESDEKLFF | TGCAGCGCTGGAGAATCGGATGAAAAACTGTTTTTT
few | TRBD1 | 15 | TRBJ2-7 | TRBV15 | CATSREYRGPAAGTF | TGTGCCACCAGCAGAGAGTACAGGGGGCCGGCCGCGGGTACCTTC
. | . | 13 | TRBJ2-1 | TRBV18 | CASSPGNQNEQFF | TGTGCCAGCTCACCGGGGAACCAGAATGAGCAGTTCTTC
. | . | 13 | TRBJ1-3 | TRBV28 | CASSATGRNTIYF | TGTGCCAGCAGCGCGACAGGACGAAACACCATATATTTT
. | . | 14 | TRBJ2-2 | TRBV7-3 | CASSSGRDTGELFF | TGTGCCAGCAGCTCTGGGCGGGACACCGGGGAGCTGTTTTTT
many | TRBD2 | 15 | TRBJ2-2 | TRBV5-6 | CASSLSGTNYGELFF | TGTGCCAGCAGCTTGAGTGGGACTAATTACGGGGAGCTGTTTTTT
. | . | 13 | TRBJ1-4 | TRBV6-6 | CASSRVANEKLFF | TGTGCCAGCAGCAGGGTGGCTAATGAAAAACTGTTTTTT
once | TRBD1 | 20 | TRBJ2-1 | TRBV15 | CATSRQPRGQGRNHYNEQFF | TGTGCCACCAGCAGGCAACCCAGGGGGCAGGGCCGAAACCACTACAATGAGCAGTTCTTC
few | . | 16 | TRBJ1-5 | TRBV5-1 | CASSLGPVASNQPQHF | TGCGCCAGCAGCTTGGGCCCCGTCGCGAGCAATCAGCCCCAGCATTTT
. | TRBD1 | 15 | TRBJ2-2 | TRBV10-1 | CASRRDRANTGELFF | TGCGCCAGCAGACGGGACAGGGCGAACACCGGGGAGCTGTTTTTT
. | . | 12 | TRBJ1-2 | TRBV7-9 | CAGADFRYGCTF | .
. | . | 16 | TRBJ2-7 | TRBV21-1 | CASSKRNRDRVYEQYF | TGTGCCAGCAGCAAGAGGAACCGGGACAGGGTTTACGAGCAGTACTTC
few | . | 13 | TRBJ2-3 | TRBV15 | CATSRDLTDTQYF | TGTGCCACCAGCCGGGACCTCACAGATACGCAGTATTTT
. | TRBD2 | 17 | TRBJ2-5 | TRBV5-1 | CASSLNSASGRQETQYF | TGCGCCAGCAGCTTGAACTCCGCTAGCGGGCGGCAAGAGACCCAGTACTTC
. | TRBD1 | 13 | TRBJ1-2 | TRBV6-1 | CASRGQGADGYTF | TGTGCCAGCAGAGGACAGGGGGCTGATGGCTACACCTTC
. | . | 16 | TRBJ1-3 | TRBV27 | CASSLSALPSGNTIYF | TGTGCCAGCAGTTTATCCGCCCTGCCCTCTGGAAACACCATATATTTT
. | TRBD2 | 16 | TRBJ2-1 | TRBV27 | CASSGKVGLAVGEQFF | TGTGCCAGCAGTGGTAAGGTCGGACTAGCCGTCGGTGAGCAGTTCTTC
. | TRBD1 | 15 | TRBJ1-1 | TRBV5-3 | CARSDGQGANTEAFF | TGTGCCAGAAGCGACGGACAGGGGGCGAACACTGAAGCTTTCTTT
. | TRBD1 | 16 | TRBJ1-2 | TRBV7-9 | CASSSVDRVRSYGYTF | TGTGCCAGCAGCTCCGTCGACAGGGTTCGGAGCTATGGCTACACCTTC
once | TRBD2 | 15 | TRBJ2-1 | TRBV11-3 | CASSSTSGYYNEQFF | TGTGCCAGCAGCTCGACTAGCGGGTACTACAATGAGCAGTTCTTC
. | . | 14 | TRBJ2-5 | TRBV28 | CASSLTDGEETQYF | TGTGCCAGCAGTTTAACGGACGGAGAAGAGACCCAGTACTTC
. | TRBD1 | 15 | TRBJ2-4 | TRBV5-8 | CASSRDRGVKNIQYF | TGTGCCAGCAGCCGTGACAGGGGAGTCAAAAACATTCAGTACTTC
. | . | 14 | TRBJ1-5 | TRBV5-1 | CASSPRRGGQPQHF | TGCGCCAGCAGCCCCCGCAGGGGCGGACAGCCCCAGCATTTT
few | TRBD2 | 17 | TRBJ2-1 | TRBV29-1 | CSVSTGLAGGPGNEQFF | TGCAGCGTTTCTACTGGGTTGGCGGGAGGCCCTGGGAATGAGCAGTTCTTC
few | TRBD2 | 16 | TRBJ2-1 | TRBV9 | CASSVSGLAANNEQFF | TGTGCCAGCAGCGTGTCTGGGCTAGCGGCCAACAATGAGCAGTTCTTC
. | . | 12 | TRBJ2-7 | TRBV2 | CASSEESYEQYF | TGTGCCAGCAGTGAAGAGTCCTACGAGCAGTACTTC
. | TRBD1 | 14 | TRBJ2-7 | TRBV7-9 | CASSLGQGSNEQYF | TGTGCCAGCAGCTTAGGACAGGGGTCCAACGAGCAGTACTTC
. | . | 11 | TRBJ1-1 | TRBV6-1 | CASKEEAEAFF | TGTGCCAGCAAGGAGGAGGCCGAAGCTTTCTTT
. | TRBD1 | 13 | TRBJ1-1 | TRBV7-9 | CASSRQGNTEAFF | TGTGCCAGCAGCCGACAGGGGAATACTGAAGCTTTCTTT
. | . | 13 | TRBJ2-5 | TRBV2 | CASNGDFQETQYF | TGTGCCAGCAATGGGGACTTCCAAGAGACCCAGTACTTC
. | . | 15 | TRBJ2-3 | TRBV7-9 | CASSLGRAGPDTQYF | TGTGCCAGCAGCTTAGGGAGGGCGGGGCCAGATACGCAGTATTTT
. | . | 16 | TRBJ2-1 | TRBV9 | CASSVVGGTGYNEQFF | TGTGCCAGCAGCGTAGTAGGCGGGACCGGGTACAATGAGCAGTTCTTC
once | TRBD1 | 15 | TRBJ1-5 | TRBV27 | CASSWAGGLNQPQHF | TGTGCCAGCAGTTGGGCAGGGGGGTTAAATCAGCCCCAGCATTTT
. | . | 14 | TRBJ1-2 | TRBV7-2 | CASSGERGLYGYTF | TGTGCCAGCAGCGGAGAAAGGGGACTTTATGGCTACACCTTC
. | . | 15 | TRBJ2-7 | TRBV7-2 | CASSLVRGKSYEQYF | TGTGCCAGCAGCTTAGTTCGGGGGAAGAGCTACGAGCAGTACTTC
. | TRBD1 | 14 | TRBJ2-1 | TRBV2 | CATHGTGKTNEQFF | TGTGCCACCCACGGGACAGGGAAGACCAATGAGCAGTTCTTC
. | . | 12 | TRBJ1-3 | TRBV28 | CASSLTGNTIYF | TGTGCCAGCAGTTTAACCGGAAACACCATATATTTT